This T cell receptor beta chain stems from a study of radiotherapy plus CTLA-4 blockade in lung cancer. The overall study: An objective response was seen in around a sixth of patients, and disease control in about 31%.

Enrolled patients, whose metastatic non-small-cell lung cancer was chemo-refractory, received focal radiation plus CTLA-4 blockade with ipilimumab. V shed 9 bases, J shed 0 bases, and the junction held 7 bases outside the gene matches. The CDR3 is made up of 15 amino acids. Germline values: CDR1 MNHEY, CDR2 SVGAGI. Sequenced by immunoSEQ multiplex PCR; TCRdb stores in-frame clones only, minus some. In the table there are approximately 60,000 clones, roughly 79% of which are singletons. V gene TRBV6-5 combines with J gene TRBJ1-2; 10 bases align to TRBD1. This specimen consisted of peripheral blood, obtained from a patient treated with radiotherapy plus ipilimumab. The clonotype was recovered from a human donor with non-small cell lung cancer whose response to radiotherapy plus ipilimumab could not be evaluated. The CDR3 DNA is TGTGCCAGTGGGACAGGGGCCCTTTCTAACTATGGCTACACCTTC. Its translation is CASGTGALSNYGYTF.